Each of the 5 T cell receptor beta chains below was sequenced from the same sample in a study of T cell responses to AZD1222 COVID-19 vaccine. Profiled with immunoSEQ multiplex PCR; TCRdb holds only in-frame clones, not every one. The sample has roughly 18,000 clones; 65% to 80% are singletons. Sequencing used peripheral blood, obtained 28 days after the second AZD1222 dose. Every receptor here comes from an adult who received the AZD1222 COVID-19 vaccine.

In its sample, this clone was seen a few times. The chain combines TRBV12-3 or TRBV12-4 with TRBJ2-6; no clear D gene. This CDR3 comprises 13 residues. V was shortened by 5 bases and J by 2 bases, with 4 bases between the two germline ends. The CDR3 DNA follows: TGTGCCAGCAGTCCTGCTGGGGCCAACGTCCTGACTTTC. This codes for CASSPAGANVLTF.

The chain combines TRBV4-1 with TRBJ1-1; 7 nucleotides match TRBD1. The germline CDR1 and CDR2 sequences are MGHRA and YSYEKL. The V gene end was trimmed by 3 bases and the J gene end by 0 bases; junction bases not matched to a gene: 7. This CDR3 region has 16 residues. This CDR3 is CASSQGTERLNTEAFF. The CDR3 DNA sequence: TGCGCCAGCAGCCAGGGGACAGAAAGACTGAACACTGAAGCTTTCTTT.

The chain has TRBV19 and TRBJ2-3, with a weak D call TRBD2 (5 bases). The CDR3 extends over 16 amino acids. With 9 bases removed from V and 1 base from J, the gap between germline ends came to 20 bases. From germline, CDR1 is LNHDA and CDR2 SQIVND (reference sequence). DNA for the CDR3: TGTGCCAGCCAACTGGACGGGGTGAAGGGCACAGATACGCAGTATTTT. It encodes CASQLDGVKGTDTQYF.

The chain has TRBV2 and TRBJ1-1; 7 bases agree with TRBD1. CDR1 is SNHLY and CDR2 is FYNNEI in the germline V gene. After removal of 10 bases from V and 3 bases from J, the junction contained 8 bases not matched to a gene. The CDR3 extends over 13 amino acids. The CDR3 sequence: CATNRDRYTEAFF. In DNA form, the CDR3 reads TGTGCCACCAACCGGGACAGATACACTGAAGCTTTCTTT.

This chain links TRBV3-1 (or the pseudogene TRBV3-2) with TRBJ2-3; 13 bases agree with TRBD2. Trimming took 2 bases from V and 1 from J; bases not matched to a gene: 9. In germline, CDR1 is LGHDT, CDR2 YNNKEL (reference sequence). The length of the CDR3 is 19 residues. This CDR3 reads CASSQRTGTSGVGTDTQYF. CDR3 nucleotides: TGTGCCAGCAGCCAAAGGACAGGGACTAGCGGGGTGGGCACAGATACGCAGTATTTT.